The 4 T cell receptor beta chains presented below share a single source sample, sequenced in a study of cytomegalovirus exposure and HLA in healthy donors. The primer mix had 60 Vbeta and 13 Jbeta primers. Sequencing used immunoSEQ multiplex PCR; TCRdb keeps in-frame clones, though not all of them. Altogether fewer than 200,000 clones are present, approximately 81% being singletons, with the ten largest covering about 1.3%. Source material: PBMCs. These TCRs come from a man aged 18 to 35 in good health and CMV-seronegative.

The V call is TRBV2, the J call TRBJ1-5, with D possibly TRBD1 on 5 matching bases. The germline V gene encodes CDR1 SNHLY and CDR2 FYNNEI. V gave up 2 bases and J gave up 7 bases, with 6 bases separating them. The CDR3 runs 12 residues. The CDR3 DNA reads TGTGCCAGCAGTGAACGGGGGCAGCCCCAGCATTTT. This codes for CASSERGQPQHF.

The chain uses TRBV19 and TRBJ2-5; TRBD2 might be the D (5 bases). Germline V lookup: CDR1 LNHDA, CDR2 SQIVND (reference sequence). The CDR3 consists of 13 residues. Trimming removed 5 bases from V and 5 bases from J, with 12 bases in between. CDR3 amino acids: CASSAGIWETQYF. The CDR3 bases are TGTGCCAGTAGTGCCGGGATCTGGGAGACCCAGTACTTC.

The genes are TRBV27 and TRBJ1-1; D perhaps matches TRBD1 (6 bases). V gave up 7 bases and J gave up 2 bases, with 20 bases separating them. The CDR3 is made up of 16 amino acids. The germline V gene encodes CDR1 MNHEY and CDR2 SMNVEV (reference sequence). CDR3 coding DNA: TGTGCCAGCATCCTTAGATTTGGACAGCTAAACACTGAAGCTTTCTTT. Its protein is CASILRFGQLNTEAFF.

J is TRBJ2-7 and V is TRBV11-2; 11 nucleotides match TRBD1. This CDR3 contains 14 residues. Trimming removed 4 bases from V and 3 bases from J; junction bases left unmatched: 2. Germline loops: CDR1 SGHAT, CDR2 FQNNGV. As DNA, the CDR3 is TGTGCCAGCAGCTGGGGGACAGGGGGCTACGAGCAGTACTTC. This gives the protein CASSWGTGGYEQYF.